These 19 T cell receptor beta chains share one sample of origin, sequenced in a study of T cell repertoires in aging, cancer and after chemotherapy (dated by TCRdb to the late 2010s). TCR beta rearrangements were amplified from genomic DNA extracted from peripheral blood rather than from sorted cells or RNA. Sequencing took place on an Illumina MiSeq. Using a mixed TRB-A/B primer pool, multiplex touch-down PCR amplified rearranged TRB sequences covering the V, D and J segments. The raw public reads went through TCRdb reprocessing: fastp at Q25, MiXCR clone calling, in-frame beta chains kept. Here each entry gathers all rows of one CDR3 protein and keeps the most common genes and DNA. Within this sample are about 8,500 distinct CDR3 sequences, with approximately 39% of them counted one time only. Of the sample, roughly an eighth is held by the ten largest clones. Sequenced: blood. These receptors originate from a human donor with a solid tumor.

The chain links TRBV6-4 to TRBJ2-1, with D possibly matching TRBD2 (6 bases). V gave up 3 bases and J gave up 0 bases, with 9 bases separating them. CDR3 length: 15 residues. CDR1 is MRHNA and CDR2 is SNTAGT in the germline V gene. CDR3 loop: CASSERESSYNEQFF. In DNA form, the CDR3 reads TGTGCCAGCAGTGAGCGGGAAAGCTCCTACAATGAGCAGTTCTTC.

Comment on this clonotype: The final CDR3 position lacks the conserved phenylalanine or tryptophan, pointing to a likely read error. The limits of the CDR3 on the DNA are not certain, so only TCRdb's listed CDR3 is given. This chain joins TRBV29-1 and TRBJ1-2; the table's D gene call, TRBD1, was not cross checked with the DNA. The germline V gene has CDR1 SQVTM and CDR2 ANQGSEA. The CDR3 is made up of 10 amino acids, end residues included. This CDR3 is CSVGTQWGGV.

This clonotype was counted a single time. This sequence joins TRBV20-1 and TRBJ2-2; D is ambiguous. V lost 0 bases to trimming and J lost 5 bases, with 7 bases between them. This CDR3 has 13 residues. Germline CDR1 is DFQATT and CDR2 is SNEGSKA (reference sequence). CDR3 in amino acids: CSARDSLTGELFF. The CDR3 DNA reads TGCAGTGCTAGAGATAGCCTTACCGGGGAGCTGTTTTTT.

The chain uses TRBV5-4 and TRBJ2-2, with D possibly being TRBD1 (6 bases). Trimming removed 5 bases from V and 0 bases from J, with 11 bases in between. The CDR3 totals 15 residues. From germline, CDR1 is SGHNT and CDR2 YYREEE (reference sequence). The CDR3 DNA follows: TGTGCCAGCAGTCGGGACACTCCGAACACCGGGGAGCTGTTTTTT. Its translation is CASSRDTPNTGELFF.

The chain joins TRBV6-1 to TRBJ1-2; 10 positions agree with TRBD1. Germline V lookup: CDR1 MNHNS, CDR2 SASEGT. Losses at the gene ends were 5 bases for V and 7 bases for J; bases not matched to a gene: 10. The CDR3 consists of 15 residues. Here the CDR3 DNA reads TGTGCCAGCAGTTACATGACAGGGGGCGCGAGTGGCTACACCTTC. This gives the protein CASSYMTGGASGYTF.

V and J are TRBV5-3 and TRBJ2-2; 13 bases agree with TRBD2. TRBV5-3 falls under the ORF class, with uncertain function. The CDR3 sequence is 16 residues long. V trimming: 4 bases; J trimming: 5 bases; junction bases outside the gene matches: 5. CDR3 sequence: CARSATSGRQTGELFF. CDR3 in DNA: TGTGCCAGAAGCGCGACTAGCGGGAGGCAGACCGGGGAGCTGTTTTTT.

This clonotype was seen a few times. The CDR3 nucleotides are TGTGCCAGCAGCCCGGGACAGGGAGACACCGGGGAGCTGTTTTTT. Protein: CASSPGQGDTGELFF. V and J are TRBV4-2 and TRBJ2-2; 9 bases map to TRBD1. The germline V gene encodes CDR1 LGHNA and CDR2 YNFKEQ. V was pared by 4 bases and J by 3 bases, with 3 bases of the junction left unmatched. The CDR3 loop spans 15 amino acids.

The chain employs TRBV5-6 and TRBJ1-2; D perhaps matches TRBD1 (5 bases). The V gene lost 3 bases and the J gene lost 2 bases, with 11 bases spanning the gap. The CDR3 is made up of 14 amino acids. CDR1 is SGHDT and CDR2 is YYEEEE in the germline V gene. CDR3 nucleotides: TGTGCCAGCAGCTGGGGCAGGTTGAACTATGGCTACACCTTC. It codes for CASSWGRLNYGYTF.

V is TRBV27 and J is TRBJ2-5, with D tentatively TRBD1 (6 bases). V lost 6 bases, J lost 4 bases, and 12 bases lay in between. Germline CDR1 MNHEY, CDR2 SMNVEV (reference sequence). The CDR3 loop spans 13 amino acids. The CDR3 protein is CASRRDNAETQYF. In DNA form, the CDR3 reads TGTGCCAGCAGGAGGGACAATGCAGAGACCCAGTACTTC.

Sample share makes this clonotype medium-sized. V is TRBV29-1 and J is TRBJ2-7; D might be TRBD1 or TRBD2, each matching 5 bases. CDR3 length: 11 amino acids. CDR1 SQVTM and CDR2 ANQGSEA come from the germline V gene. With 4 bases removed from V and 6 bases from J, the gap between germline ends came to 10 bases. CDR3 DNA sequence: TGCAGCGTTGGAAGGGACGTCGAGCAGTACTTC. The encoded protein is CSVGRDVEQYF.

This clonotype was observed a few times. The gene calls are TRBV5-6 and TRBJ2-7; the match to TRBD1 covers 7 bases. The J segment lost 2 bases and the V segment lost 1 base, leaving 3 bases of the junction unmatched. Germline CDR1 and CDR2: SGHDT and YYEEEE. This CDR3 has 14 residues. The CDR3 nucleotides are TGTGCCAGCAGCTTGAGGGACAGCGCCTACGAGCAGTACTTC. As protein: CASSLRDSAYEQYF.

The gene calls are TRBV24-1 and TRBJ2-2, with a weak D call TRBD2 (6 bases). The germline V and J ends were trimmed by 3 bases and 7 bases, with 14 bases remaining between them. The germline gives CDR1 KGHDR, CDR2 SFDVKD. The CDR3 is made up of 15 amino acids. The CDR3 nucleotides are TGTGCCACCAGTGATGAGGGCGGGGAGGACGGGGAGCTGTTTTTT. Its translation: CATSDEGGEDGELFF.

The chain joins TRBV6-5 to TRBJ1-1; TRBD1 might be the D (6 bases). Germline CDR1 and CDR2: MNHEY and SVGAGI. V was cut by 6 bases and J by 4 bases, with 9 bases left in between. This CDR3 has 12 residues. CDR3 sequence: CASRGGATEAFF. DNA for the CDR3: TGTGCCAGCAGGGGGGGCGCCACTGAAGCTTTCTTT.

The chain couples TRBV29-1 to TRBJ1-2; D might be TRBD1 (6 bases). The V and J ends lost 0 bases and 6 bases respectively, with 14 bases between them. CDR1 SQVTM and CDR2 ANQGSEA come from the germline V gene. The length of the CDR3 is 14 residues. The CDR3 DNA follows: TGCAGCGTTGAAGATCCCCCAGGGGAGAATGGCTACACCTTC. Translated, it gives CSVEDPPGENGYTF.

To note about this clonotype: This may stem from a read error, because a much larger clone lies one nucleotide away. The conserved phenylalanine or tryptophan normally closing the CDR3 is absent here, so this likely arose from a read error. The chain uses TRBV29-1 and TRBJ2-5, with D uncertain. Germline loops: CDR1 SQVTM, CDR2 ANQGSEA. The CDR3 runs to 12 residues. V was shortened by 3 bases and J by 0 bases, with 5 bases between the two germline ends. The CDR3 reads CSVDTYQETQYS. CDR3 nucleotides: TGCAGCGTTGATACGTACCAAGAGACCCAGTACTCC.

The chain carries TRBV12-3 or TRBV12-4 and TRBJ2-3; 7 bases fit TRBD1. The CDR3 runs 14 residues. With 4 bases clipped from V and 7 bases from J, the junction kept 8 bases outside the gene matches. The CDR3 protein is CASSSNRGVNTQYF. DNA of the CDR3: TGTGCCAGCAGTTCGAACAGGGGCGTGAATACGCAGTATTTT.

The chain recombines TRBV19 with TRBJ1-2; D perhaps matches TRBD1 (5 bases). Between the trimmed V and J ends, which lost 5 bases and 0 bases, there was a span of 10 bases. The germline CDR1 and CDR2 sequences are LNHDA and SQIVND (reference sequence). The CDR3 contains 14 residues. CDR3 bases: TGTGCCAGTAGTGCGACAGCAGCTAACTATGGCTACACCTTC. This gives the protein CASSATAANYGYTF.

The sample holds a few counts of this clonotype. The chain couples TRBV6-1 to TRBJ1-2; D gene unclear. Trimming left V 4 bases short and J 3 bases short, with 9 bases between. From germline, CDR1 is MNHNS and CDR2 SASEGT. The CDR3 contains 13 residues. In nucleotides, the CDR3 is TGTGCCAGCAGTGTAACAGCTTACTATGGCTACACCTTC. Amino acid sequence: CASSVTAYYGYTF.

The V gene is TRBV6-5, the J gene TRBJ2-2; TRBD1 aligns across 8 bases. Germline CDR1 MNHEY, CDR2 SVGAGI. V lost 10 bases and J lost 3; bases outside the gene matches: 10. This CDR3 contains 15 residues. The CDR3, as DNA: TGTGCCACCAAGACAGGGGCCGACGACACCGGGGAGCTGTTTTTT. As protein: CATKTGADDTGELFF.